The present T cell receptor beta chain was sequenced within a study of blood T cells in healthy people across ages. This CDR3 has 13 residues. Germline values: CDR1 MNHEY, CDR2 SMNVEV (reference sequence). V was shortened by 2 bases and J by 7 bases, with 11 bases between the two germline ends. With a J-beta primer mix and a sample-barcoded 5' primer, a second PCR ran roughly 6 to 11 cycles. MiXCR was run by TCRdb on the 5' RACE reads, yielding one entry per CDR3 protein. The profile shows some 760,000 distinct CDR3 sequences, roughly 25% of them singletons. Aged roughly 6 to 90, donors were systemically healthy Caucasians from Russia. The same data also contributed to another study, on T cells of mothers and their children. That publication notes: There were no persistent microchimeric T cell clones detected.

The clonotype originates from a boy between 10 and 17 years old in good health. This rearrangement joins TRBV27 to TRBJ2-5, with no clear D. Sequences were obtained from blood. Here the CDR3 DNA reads TGTGCCAGCAGTTTAGGAGCGTTTGGGACCCAGTACTTC. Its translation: CASSLGAFGTQYF.